The source of this T cell receptor (beta chain) is a study of T cells in Graves' hyperthyroidism and ophthalmopathy. Study-level background: Before treatment of any kind, peripheral blood was taken at initial diagnosis.

A note on this clonotype: Its cognate antigen is unknown.

The study left out patients who had uncontrolled infection, other autoimmune disease, pregnancy or lactation. The CDR3 regions of TCR beta were amplified from RNA transcripts. The HTBI primer set served for first-round RT-PCR of the TCR CDR3. TCRdb used MiXCR to reprocess the multiplex PCR reads, holding one entry per CDR3 protein. The table lists 500,000 to 650,000 distinct CDR3 sequences, approximately 15% of them singletons. The CDR3 is made up of 19 amino acids. The germline V gene has CDR1 LGHNT and CDR2 FRNRAP. Trimming stripped 0 bases from V and 1 base from J, with 21 bases between. Study-level results: In the blood, most expanded thyroid clonotypes above 0.001 appeared as well.

The sequenced sample consisted of blood. The source is a woman aged 50 to 60 with Graves' ophthalmopathy. The rearrangement uses TRBV12-5 and TRBJ1-1; tentative D call: TRBD1 (5 bases). The CDR3 DNA reads as TGTGCTAGTGGTTTGGTGGTCAGGGAGCAGGTCTCCGCGAACACTGAAGCTTTCTTT. The encoded protein is CASGLVVREQVSANTEAFF.